These T cell receptor beta chains were read from a single sample in a study of T-cell reconstitution after alpha-beta-depleted transplantation in children. One entry per CDR3 protein results from TCRdb running MiXCR on the PCR reads. The table records about 540,000 distinct CDR3 sequences, 25% to 30% of them present only once. Here the sequenced sample was PBMCs, taken before TCRalphabeta/CD19-depleted stem cell transplant. The receptors here all came from a boy in the first two years of life with Wiskott-Aldrich syndrome, due to receive a stem cell transplant. The CDR3 runs from the conserved cysteine through the conserved F or W. The order of the fields is clone size, V gene, D gene, J gene, CDR3 protein, CDR3 DNA. A D gene is named only where the DNA matches it firmly. The listing skips clone size in some rows; elsewhere it reads once, few, many or a size class.

abundance: few
v_gene: TRBV5-1
d_gene: .
j_gene: TRBJ2-7
CDR3aa: CASSQGRERSYEQYF
CDR3nt: TGCGCCAGCAGCCAGGGACGAGAACGGTCCTACGAGCAGTACTTC

abundance: .
v_gene: TRBV19
d_gene: .
j_gene: TRBJ2-3
CDR3aa: CASKDSSTDTQYF
CDR3nt: TGTGCCAGCAAAGACTCTAGCACAGATACGCAGTATTTT

abundance: .
v_gene: TRBV9
d_gene: .
j_gene: TRBJ2-7
CDR3aa: CASSVDGRLPPYEQYF
CDR3nt: TGTGCCAGCAGCGTAGATGGGCGGCTTCCTCCCTACGAGCAGTACTTC

abundance: .
v_gene: TRBV3-1
d_gene: .
j_gene: TRBJ2-2
CDR3aa: CASSSPGPGELFF
CDR3nt: TGTGCCAGCAGCTCCCCCGGGCCCGGGGAGCTGTTTTTT

abundance: .
v_gene: TRBV13
d_gene: TRBD2
j_gene: TRBJ2-3
CDR3aa: CASSLGGGSRTDTQYF
CDR3nt: TGTGCCAGCAGCTTAGGCGGCGGGAGTCGAACAGATACGCAGTATTTT

abundance: few
v_gene: TRBV7-6
d_gene: .
j_gene: TRBJ2-1
CDR3aa: CASSLGYEMSQFF
CDR3nt: TGTGCCAGCAGCTTAGGATATGAGATGTCGCAGTTCTTC

abundance: few
v_gene: TRBV20-1
d_gene: TRBD1
j_gene: TRBJ1-1
CDR3aa: CSNEDRMNTEAFF
CDR3nt: TGCAGTAATGAGGACAGGATGAACACTGAAGCTTTCTTT

abundance: .
v_gene: TRBV7-9
d_gene: .
j_gene: TRBJ2-7
CDR3aa: CASSLAWASTYEQYF
CDR3nt: TGTGCCAGCAGCTTAGCATGGGCCTCAACCTACGAGCAGTACTTC

abundance: many
v_gene: TRBV5-1
d_gene: .
j_gene: TRBJ1-5
CDR3aa: CASSLAGYSNQPQHF
CDR3nt: TGCGCCAGCAGCTTGGCAGGGTATAGCAATCAGCCCCAGCATTTT

abundance: .
v_gene: TRBV10-3
d_gene: TRBD2
j_gene: TRBJ2-3
CDR3aa: CAISVLASGITDTQYF
CDR3nt: TGTGCCATCAGTGTGTTGGCTAGCGGGATAACAGATACGCAGTATTTT

abundance: few
v_gene: TRBV5-1
d_gene: TRBD1
j_gene: TRBJ1-5
CDR3aa: CASSWGPSGQGSQPQHF
CDR3nt: TGCGCCAGCAGCTGGGGTCCTTCGGGACAGGGGAGTCAGCCCCAGCATTTT

abundance: .
v_gene: TRBV12-3/TRBV12-4
d_gene: .
j_gene: TRBJ2-2
CDR3aa: CASRSGRNTGELFF
CDR3nt: TGTGCCAGCAGGTCGGGCCGGAACACCGGGGAGCTGTTTTTT

abundance: few
v_gene: TRBV18
d_gene: TRBD1
j_gene: TRBJ1-6
CDR3aa: CASSLQDRGYHNSPLHF
CDR3nt: TGTGCCAGCTCACTCCAGGACAGGGGTTACCATAATTCACCCCTCCACTTT

abundance: few
v_gene: TRBV7-8
d_gene: .
j_gene: TRBJ2-1
CDR3aa: CASSLESGLFDEQFF
CDR3nt: TGTGCCAGCAGCTTAGAGTCTGGTCTTTTCGATGAGCAGTTCTTC

abundance: .
v_gene: TRBV5-1
d_gene: TRBD1
j_gene: TRBJ1-1
CDR3aa: CASSLDGTGGAFF
CDR3nt: TGCGCCAGCAGCTTGGATGGGACAGGGGGAGCTTTCTTT

abundance: .
v_gene: TRBV7-9
d_gene: .
j_gene: TRBJ2-1
CDR3aa: CASKELSSYNEQFF
CDR3nt: TGTGCCAGCAAGGAATTGAGCTCCTACAATGAGCAGTTCTTC

abundance: few
v_gene: TRBV15
d_gene: .
j_gene: TRBJ1-2
CDR3aa: CATSRAWGPGGYTF
CDR3nt: TGTGCCACCAGCAGAGCCTGGGGTCCGGGAGGCTACACCTTC

abundance: .
v_gene: TRBV5-1
d_gene: TRBD1
j_gene: TRBJ2-3
CDR3aa: CASSFGTGISTDTQYF
CDR3nt: TGCGCCAGCAGCTTCGGGACAGGCATTAGCACAGATACGCAGTATTTT

abundance: once
v_gene: TRBV29-1
d_gene: TRBD1
j_gene: TRBJ2-7
CDR3aa: CSVDPGQGAEEQYF
CDR3nt: TGCAGCGTGGACCCGGGACAGGGGGCTGAAGAGCAGTACTTC

abundance: few
v_gene: TRBV5-6
d_gene: .
j_gene: TRBJ2-7
CDR3aa: CASSLSRGLIHYEQYF
CDR3nt: TGTGCCAGCAGCTTGTCGAGAGGGTTAATCCACTACGAGCAGTACTTC

abundance: .
v_gene: TRBV12-3/TRBV12-4
d_gene: .
j_gene: TRBJ1-4
CDR3aa: CASSSVGGRGSEKLFF
CDR3nt: TGTGCCAGCAGTTCCGTGGGGGGTAGGGGGAGTGAAAAACTGTTTTTT

abundance: .
v_gene: TRBV28
d_gene: TRBD1
j_gene: TRBJ1-1
CDR3aa: CASTGGAAEAFF
CDR3nt: TGTGCCAGTACAGGGGGCGCCGCTGAAGCTTTCTTT

abundance: few
v_gene: TRBV12-3/TRBV12-4
d_gene: .
j_gene: TRBJ2-5
CDR3aa: CASSPHDGGKGRETQYF
CDR3nt: TGTGCCAGCAGTCCGCACGATGGCGGGAAGGGTCGGGAGACCCAGTACTTC

abundance: .
v_gene: TRBV10-3
d_gene: .
j_gene: TRBJ2-1
CDR3aa: CAISGDESFYEQFF
CDR3nt: TGTGCCATCAGTGGGGATGAGTCCTTCTATGAGCAGTTCTTC

abundance: .
v_gene: TRBV5-5
d_gene: .
j_gene: TRBJ2-3
CDR3aa: CASSLAWTDTQYF
CDR3nt: TGTGCCAGCAGCTTGGCCTGGACAGATACGCAGTATTTT

abundance: few
v_gene: TRBV5-1
d_gene: .
j_gene: TRBJ2-5
CDR3aa: CASSLALSSRPSTQYF
CDR3nt: TGCGCCAGCAGCTTGGCCTTGTCTAGCCGACCTTCGACCCAGTACTTC

abundance: .
v_gene: TRBV20-1
d_gene: .
j_gene: TRBJ1-3
CDR3aa: CSASGPYSGNTIYF
CDR3nt: TGCAGTGCTAGCGGGCCGTACTCTGGAAACACCATATATTTT

abundance: .
v_gene: TRBV7-8
d_gene: .
j_gene: TRBJ2-2
CDR3aa: CASSSNPGELFF
CDR3nt: TGTGCCAGCAGCTCTAACCCCGGGGAGCTGTTTTTT

abundance: .
v_gene: TRBV15
d_gene: .
j_gene: TRBJ2-1
CDR3aa: CATSRDGIGQFF
CDR3nt: TGTGCCACCAGCAGAGATGGGATAGGGCAGTTCTTC

abundance: .
v_gene: TRBV5-6
d_gene: TRBD2
j_gene: TRBJ2-5
CDR3aa: CASSFPGGVRETQYF
CDR3nt: TGTGCCAGCAGCTTCCCGGGAGGGGTGAGGGAGACCCAGTACTTC